The 20 T cell receptor beta chains listed next were all sequenced from one sample in a study of T-cell memory formation after mild COVID-19. From the 5' RACE reads, TCRdb called clonotypes with MiXCR, one entry per CDR3 protein. The sample records roughly 300,000 distinct CDR3 sequences, 15% to 20% being singletons. The specimen sequenced was PBMCs or a T cell subset sorted from them (not recorded which). The receptor source for this set is a man aged 18 to 30 who had mild COVID-19 (a few samples of this study predate the infection). Cell type and time point are not known.

J is TRBJ1-4 and V is TRBV20-1; D not resolved. V dropped 2 bases and J dropped 0 bases, with 7 bases sitting between them. The germline V gene has CDR1 DFQATT and CDR2 SNEGSKA (reference sequence). This CDR3 has 14 residues. The CDR3: CSARRAATNEKLFF. The CDR3 DNA sequence: TGCAGTGCTAGACGGGCAGCAACTAATGAAAAACTGTTTTTT.

This CDR3 is CASSPPGPGVVEQFF. The DNA for the CDR3 is TGTGCCAGCTCACCACCGGGTCCAGGGGTGGTTGAGCAGTTCTTC. The chain recombines TRBV18 with TRBJ2-1, with a possible D match to TRBD1 (6 bases). V lost 0 bases and J lost 9, with 15 bases in between. This CDR3 is built from 15 residues. Germline lookup yields CDR1 KGHSH and CDR2 LQKENI.

This chain uses TRBV3-1 with TRBJ1-1; D is perhaps TRBD1 (5 bases). Germline V gives CDR1 LGHDT, CDR2 YNNKEL (reference sequence). V was trimmed by 5 bases and J by 0 bases, leaving 13 bases between them. The CDR3 runs to 15 residues. CDR3 coding DNA: TGTGCCAGCAGCGGGGAGGGGTCGATGAACACTGAAGCTTTCTTT. This sequence encodes CASSGEGSMNTEAFF.

This chain links TRBV20-1 with TRBJ2-2, with 9 bases that match TRBD1. Per germline, CDR1 DFQATT and CDR2 SNEGSKA (reference sequence). J gave up 3 bases and V 0 bases, and 2 bases lay outside the gene matches. This CDR3 is built from 15 residues. CDR3 DNA sequence: TGCAGTGCTAGAGATGACAGGGGGGACACCGGGGAGCTGTTTTTT. Protein product: CSARDDRGDTGELFF.

The V call is TRBV20-1, the J call TRBJ1-1, with TRBD1 matching over 7 bases. The CDR3 runs 13 residues. Germline CDR1 and CDR2: DFQATT and SNEGSKA (reference sequence). The trim removed 5 bases at V and 4 bases at J, leaving 7 bases unmatched. The CDR3 DNA reads as TGCAGTGCTCACAGGGGAGCAGGCACTGAAGCTTTCTTT. Amino acids: CSAHRGAGTEAFF.

This clonotype was recorded many times. The rearrangement links TRBV5-1 to TRBJ2-2; TRBD1 might be the D (6 bases). V was pared by 6 bases and J by 4 bases, with 10 bases between. This CDR3 contains 13 residues. Germline V gene lookup returns CDR1 SGHRS and CDR2 YFSETQ. As DNA, the CDR3 is TGCGCCAGCAATTCAGGGGCCACCGGGGAGCTGTTTTTT. It translates to CASNSGATGELFF.

This clonotype was recorded many times. V is TRBV7-2 and J is TRBJ2-5; TRBD2 is a possible D gene (6 bases). Trimming removed 0 bases at V and 2 bases at J, with 16 bases between. CDR1 is SGHTA, CDR2 FQGNSA, per germline. The CDR3 contains 17 residues. This CDR3 is CASSLARASAGQETQYF. The CDR3 DNA is TGTGCCAGCAGCTTAGCGCGGGCTAGCGCTGGGCAAGAGACCCAGTACTTC.

This clonotype was recorded a few times. The CDR3 sequence is CASSHPTSAGEQYF. Written as DNA, the CDR3 is TGTGCCAGCAGCCACCCGACTAGCGCGGGAGAGCAGTACTTC. This chain links TRBV3-1 with TRBJ2-7; 8 bases are a match to TRBD2. The CDR3 length is 14 residues. V dropped 3 bases and J dropped 7; count of bases not matched to a gene: 8. Per germline, CDR1 LGHDT and CDR2 YNNKEL (reference sequence).

This clonotype was counted many times. The V call is TRBV29-1, the J call TRBJ2-1; tentatively, D is TRBD1 (6 bases). Germline V lookup: CDR1 SQVTM, CDR2 ANQGSEA. The CDR3 is 14 residues long. V shed 1 base and J shed 5 bases, with 12 bases lying between them. In DNA, the CDR3 is TGCAGCGTTGAAGCTGGACAGAACAACAATGAGCAGTTCTTC. It yields the protein CSVEAGQNNNEQFF.

In this sample, this clonotype turned up a few times. J is TRBJ2-2 and V is TRBV27; 7 nucleotides align to TRBD1. Per the germline V gene, CDR1 is MNHEY and CDR2 is SMNVEV (reference sequence). The CDR3 spans 15 residues. Trimming took 0 bases from V and 3 from J; bases not matched to a gene: 1. This CDR3 reads CASSLSGGYTGELFF. The DNA for the CDR3 is TGTGCCAGCAGTTTATCAGGGGGCTACACCGGGGAGCTGTTTTTT.

The chain combines TRBV27 with TRBJ2-7; TRBD1 or TRBD2 may be the D gene (5 bases each). The germline CDR1 and CDR2 sequences are MNHEY and SMNVEV (reference sequence). This CDR3 comprises 13 residues. V was trimmed by 6 bases and J by 6 bases, leaving 15 bases between them. The DNA of the CDR3 is TGTGCCAGCAGCCATCGAGGGGTGGGCGAGCAGTACTTC. It yields the protein CASSHRGVGEQYF.

The chain carries TRBV7-6 and TRBJ2-7; no definite D call. This CDR3 has 14 residues. V dropped 1 base and J dropped 0 bases, with 7 bases sitting between them. In germline, CDR1 is SGHVS, CDR2 FNYEAQ. CDR3 nucleotide sequence: TGTGCCAGCAGCTTAGTTTCTAGCTCCTACGAGCAGTACTTC. It specifies CASSLVSSSYEQYF.

This chain joins TRBV6-5 and TRBJ1-5, with D possibly being TRBD1 (6 bases). Between the trimmed V and J ends, which lost 6 bases and 5 bases, there was a span of 17 bases. There are 15 residues in the CDR3. Germline V lookup: CDR1 MNHEY, CDR2 SVGAGI. CDR3 loop: CASSLGGPQDQPQHF. The DNA for the CDR3 is TGTGCCAGCAGCCTCGGGGGCCCCCAGGATCAGCCCCAGCATTTT.

The V call is TRBV20-1, the J call TRBJ2-3; 10 bases align to TRBD2. Germline CDR1 DFQATT, CDR2 SNEGSKA (reference sequence). The CDR3 extends over 14 amino acids. Trimming cost V 5 bases and J 2 bases; bases outside gene matches: 4. CDR3 loop: CSARLAGPTDTQYF. CDR3 nucleotide sequence: TGCAGTGCTCGACTAGCGGGCCCCACAGATACGCAGTATTTT.

The V gene is TRBV9, the J gene TRBJ2-1; TRBD1 aligns across 11 bases. The V gene end was trimmed by 3 bases and the J gene end by 10 bases; junction bases not matched to a gene: 6. Germline CDR1 SGDLS, CDR2 YYNGEE. This CDR3 contains 14 residues. In nucleotides, the CDR3 is TGTGCCAGCAGCGGGACAGGGGGCATATGGGAGCAGTTCTTC. The encoded protein is CASSGTGGIWEQFF.

This clonotype was found once. The rearrangement links TRBV20-1 to TRBJ2-5; D gene unclear. The CDR3 sequence is 13 residues long. V lost 1 base, J lost 5 bases, and 11 bases lay in between. CDR1 and CDR2 (germline): DFQATT, SNEGSKA (reference sequence). The CDR3 is CSARVVVRETQYF. Written as DNA, the CDR3 is TGCAGTGCTAGAGTGGTAGTACGTGAGACCCAGTACTTC.

This clonotype was found a few times. The rearrangement uses TRBV5-1 and TRBJ1-1; D gene ambiguous. CDR1 is SGHRS and CDR2 is YFSETQ in the germline V gene. This CDR3 has 13 residues. V was pared by 3 bases and J by 5 bases, with 11 bases between. The CDR3 loop is CASSSLSTTEAFF. The CDR3 DNA follows: TGCGCCAGCAGCTCGTTGTCCACGACTGAAGCTTTCTTT.

The chain links TRBV5-1 to TRBJ2-3; 7 nucleotides align to TRBD1. The V gene's germline CDR1 is SGHRS and CDR2 YFSETQ. The CDR3 extends over 15 amino acids. Trimming removed 7 bases from V and 4 bases from J; junction bases left unmatched: 12. The CDR3 bases are TGCGCCAGCGGTAGTAGACAGGGCGGCCCAGATACGCAGTATTTT. This gives the protein CASGSRQGGPDTQYF.

The V call is TRBV28, the J call TRBJ1-2; 9 bases line up with TRBD1. Germline CDR1 reads MDHEN; CDR2 reads SYDVKM. J was trimmed by 4 bases and V by 5 bases; bases with no gene match: 5. The CDR3 has 14 amino acids. In nucleotides, the CDR3 is TGTGCCAGCAGTGGACAGGGGAGGACCTATGGCTACACCTTC. Translating it yields CASSGQGRTYGYTF.

V gene TRBV6-2 or TRBV6-3 combines with J gene TRBJ2-3; 8 bases are a match to TRBD2. Germline assignment: CDR1 MNHEY and CDR2 SVGEGT. J was trimmed by 2 bases and V by 1 base; bases with no gene match: 5. This CDR3 has 16 residues. CDR3 coding DNA: TGTGCCAGCAGTTACTACCCAGCGGGGGCCACAGATACGCAGTATTTT. Translating it yields CASSYYPAGATDTQYF.